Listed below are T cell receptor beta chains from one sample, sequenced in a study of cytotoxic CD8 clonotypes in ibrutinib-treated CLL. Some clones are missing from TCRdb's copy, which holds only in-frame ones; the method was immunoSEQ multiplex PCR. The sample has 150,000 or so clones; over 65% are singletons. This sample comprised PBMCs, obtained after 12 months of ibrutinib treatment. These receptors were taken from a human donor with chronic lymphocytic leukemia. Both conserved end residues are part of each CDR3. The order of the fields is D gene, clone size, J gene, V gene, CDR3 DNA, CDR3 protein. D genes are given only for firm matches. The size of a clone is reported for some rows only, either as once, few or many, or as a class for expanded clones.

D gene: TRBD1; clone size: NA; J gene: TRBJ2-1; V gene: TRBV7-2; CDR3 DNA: TGTGCCAGCAGCGTAGCTAAGGGGGCCGCCTACAATGAGCAGTTCTTC; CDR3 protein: CASSVAKGAAYNEQFF
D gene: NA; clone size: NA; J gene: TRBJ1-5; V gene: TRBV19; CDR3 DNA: TGTGCCAGTAGTATTTTTTTTAAGATATATAAGGCTCCGGGGGTGGGCAATCAGCCCCAGCATTTT; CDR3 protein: CASSIFFKIYKAPGVGNQPQHF
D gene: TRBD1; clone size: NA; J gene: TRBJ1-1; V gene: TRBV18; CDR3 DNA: TGTGCCAGCTCACCGCTCCAGGGGGCGTATGAGAACACTGAAGCTTTCTTT; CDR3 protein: CASSPLQGAYENTEAFF
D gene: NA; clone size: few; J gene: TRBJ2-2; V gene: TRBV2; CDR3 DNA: TGTGCCAGCAGTAGGGACACCGGGGAGCTGTTTTTT; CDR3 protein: CASSRDTGELFF
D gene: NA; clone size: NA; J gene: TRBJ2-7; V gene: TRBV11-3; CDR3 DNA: TGTGCCAGCAGCGCACGGCTGGGGGAGCAGTACTTC; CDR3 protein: CASSARLGEQYF
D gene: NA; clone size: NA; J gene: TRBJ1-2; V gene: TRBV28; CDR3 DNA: TGTGCCAGCAGTGGAAGGGGCCCACTTTATGGCTACACCTTC; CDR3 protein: CASSGRGPLYGYTF
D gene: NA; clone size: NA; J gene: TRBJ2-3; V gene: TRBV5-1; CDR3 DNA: TGCGCCAGCAAGACTAGCACAGATACGCAGTATTTT; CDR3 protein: CASKTSTDTQYF
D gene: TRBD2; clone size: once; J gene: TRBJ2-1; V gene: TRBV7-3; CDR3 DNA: TGTGCCAGCAGCTCGTCGACTAGCGGGGCGTACAATGAGCAGTTCTTC; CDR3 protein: CASSSSTSGAYNEQFF
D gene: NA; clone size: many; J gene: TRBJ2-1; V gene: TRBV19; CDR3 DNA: TGTGCCAGTAGTCATCAGGGTCCATACAATGAGCAGTTCTTC; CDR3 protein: CASSHQGPYNEQFF
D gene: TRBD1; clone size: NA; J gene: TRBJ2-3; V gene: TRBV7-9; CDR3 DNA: TGTGCCAGCAGCCAGACAGGGGTCCTCTTAACAGATACGCAGTATTTT; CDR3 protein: CASSQTGVLLTDTQYF
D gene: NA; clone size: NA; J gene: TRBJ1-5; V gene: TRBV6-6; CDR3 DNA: TGTGCCAGCAGTTACTCGAGGAGTGGGGGCCGGGAGCCCCAGCATTTT; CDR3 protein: CASSYSRSGGREPQHF
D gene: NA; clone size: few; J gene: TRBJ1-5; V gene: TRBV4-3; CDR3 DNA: TGCGCCAGCAGCCAAGAGGGGGGTGGCAATCAGCCCCAGCATTTT; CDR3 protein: CASSQEGGGNQPQHF
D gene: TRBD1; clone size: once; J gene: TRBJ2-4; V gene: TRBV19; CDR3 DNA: TGTGCCAGTAGTGGACAGGGGCGAGCCAAAAACATTCAGTACTTC; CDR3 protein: CASSGQGRAKNIQYF
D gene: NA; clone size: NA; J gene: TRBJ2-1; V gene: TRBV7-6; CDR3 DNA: TGTGCCAGCAGCTTAGGTCCGGGGGCATACAATGAGCAGTTCTTC; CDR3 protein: CASSLGPGAYNEQFF
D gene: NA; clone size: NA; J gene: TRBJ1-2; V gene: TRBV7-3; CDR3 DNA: TGTGCCAGCAGCGAACCGGTGGTAGCTAACTATGGCTACACCTTC; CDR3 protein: CASSEPVVANYGYTF
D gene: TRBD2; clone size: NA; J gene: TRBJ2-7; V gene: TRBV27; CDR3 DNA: TGTGCCAGCAGTTCAATAGCGGGAGGGCCACCCTACGAGCAGTACTTC; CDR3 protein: CASSSIAGGPPYEQYF
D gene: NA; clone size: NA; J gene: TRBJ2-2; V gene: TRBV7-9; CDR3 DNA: TGTGCCAGCAGCCAGGGGTTGGGTAACACCGGGGAGCTGTTTTTT; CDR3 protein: CASSQGLGNTGELFF
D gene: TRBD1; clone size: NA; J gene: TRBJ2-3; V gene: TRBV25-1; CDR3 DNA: TGTGCCAGCTCACAGGGGGTCACAGATACGCAGTATTTT; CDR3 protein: CASSQGVTDTQYF
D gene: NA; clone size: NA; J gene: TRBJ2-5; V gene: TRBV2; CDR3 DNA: TGTGCCAGCAGCCAGGGTCAAGAGACCCAGTACTTC; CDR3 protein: CASSQGQETQYF
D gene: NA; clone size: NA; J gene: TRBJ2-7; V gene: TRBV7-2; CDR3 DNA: TGTGCCAGCACCTATGGGGCCGCGAGCTCCTACGAGCAGTACTTC; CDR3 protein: CASTYGAASSYEQYF
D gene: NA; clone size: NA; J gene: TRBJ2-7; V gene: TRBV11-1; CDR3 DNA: TGTGCCAGCAGCTTAGAAGGCGCCGGGTCCTACGAGCAGTACTTC; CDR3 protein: CASSLEGAGSYEQYF
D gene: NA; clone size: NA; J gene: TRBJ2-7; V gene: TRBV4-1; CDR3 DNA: TGCGCCAGCAGCCAAGGTCTAGCGTTCTCCTACGAGCAGTACTTC; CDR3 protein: CASSQGLAFSYEQYF
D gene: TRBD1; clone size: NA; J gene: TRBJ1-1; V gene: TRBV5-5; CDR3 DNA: TGTGCCAGCAGCTTGGCCTCTTTGCAGGGGGCCTTCTTT; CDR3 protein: CASSLASLQGAFF
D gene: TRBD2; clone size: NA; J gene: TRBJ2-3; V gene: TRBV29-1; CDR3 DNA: TGCAGCGCCATACCCAGGGGCGGGGGGGGCACAGATACGCAGTATTTT; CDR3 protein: CSAIPRGGGGTDTQYF
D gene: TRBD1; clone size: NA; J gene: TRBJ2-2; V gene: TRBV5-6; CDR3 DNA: TGTGCCAGCAGCCCCCTAGGGGGTAGGGGGCTGGCCGGGGAGCTGTTTTTT; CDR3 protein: CASSPLGGRGLAGELFF
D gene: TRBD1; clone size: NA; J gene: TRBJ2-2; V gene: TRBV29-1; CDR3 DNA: TGCAGCGTTGAAGTCGCGGGACAGGGGGAATACACCGGGGAGCTGTTTTTT; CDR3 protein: CSVEVAGQGEYTGELFF
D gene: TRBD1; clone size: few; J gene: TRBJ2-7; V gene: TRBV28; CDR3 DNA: TGTGCCAGCAGTCTACAAAGCGAGACAGGGGCCGAGCAGTACTTC; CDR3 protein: CASSLQSETGAEQYF
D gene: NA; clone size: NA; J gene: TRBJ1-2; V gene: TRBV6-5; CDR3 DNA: TGTGCCAGCAGTTACTCATATGGCAGGGGATACGGCTACACCTTC; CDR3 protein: CASSYSYGRGYGYTF
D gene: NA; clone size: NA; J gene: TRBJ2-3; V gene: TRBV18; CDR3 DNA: TGTGCCAGCTCACCAGAGGGGGTAAGGACAGATACGCAGTATTTT; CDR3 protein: CASSPEGVRTDTQYF
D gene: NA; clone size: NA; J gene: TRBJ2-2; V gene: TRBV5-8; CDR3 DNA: TGTGCCAGCAGCTTGGTGCCAGGGGACCGTTACACCGGGGAGCTGTTTTTT; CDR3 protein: CASSLVPGDRYTGELFF
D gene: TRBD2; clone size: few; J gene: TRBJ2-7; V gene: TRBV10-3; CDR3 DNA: TGTGCCATCAGTGAGGAGGTCGGGAGGAACGAGCAGTACTTC; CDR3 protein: CAISEEVGRNEQYF
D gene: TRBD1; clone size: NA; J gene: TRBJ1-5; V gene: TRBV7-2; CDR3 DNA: TGTGCCAGCAGGACACAGGGGGCCAAGAATCAGCCCCAGCATTTT; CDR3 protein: CASRTQGAKNQPQHF
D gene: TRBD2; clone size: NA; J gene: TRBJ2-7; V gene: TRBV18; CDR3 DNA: TGTGCCAGCTCACGGACCCGGGAGGCGACCTACGAGCAGTACTTC; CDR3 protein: CASSRTREATYEQYF
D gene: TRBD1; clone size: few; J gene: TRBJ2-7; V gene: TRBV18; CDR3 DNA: TGTGCCAGCTCAACGGGACAGGGTCTCTCCTACGAGCAGTACTTC; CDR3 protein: CASSTGQGLSYEQYF
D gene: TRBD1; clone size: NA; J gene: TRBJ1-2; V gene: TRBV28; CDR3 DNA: TGTGCCAGCAGTTTATATTGGGACAGGGCTCAGGGCTACACCTTC; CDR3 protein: CASSLYWDRAQGYTF
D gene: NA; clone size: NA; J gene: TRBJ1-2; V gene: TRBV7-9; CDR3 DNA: TGTGCCAGCAGCTTATTGGGAACCCTCGATGGCTACACCTTC; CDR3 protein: CASSLLGTLDGYTF
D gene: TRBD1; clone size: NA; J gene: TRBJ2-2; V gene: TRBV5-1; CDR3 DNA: TGCGCCAGCAGCTTGGGAACAGGGGTCGGGGAGCTGTTTTTT; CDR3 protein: CASSLGTGVGELFF
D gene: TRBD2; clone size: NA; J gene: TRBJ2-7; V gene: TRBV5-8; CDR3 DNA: TGTGCCAGCAGCAGGGACAGCCTAGCGGGATCGTACGAGCAGTACTTC; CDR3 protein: CASSRDSLAGSYEQYF
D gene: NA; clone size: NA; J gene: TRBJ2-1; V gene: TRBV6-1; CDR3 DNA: TGTGCCAGCAGTGAAATAAATGAGCAGTTCTTC; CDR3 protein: CASSEINEQFF
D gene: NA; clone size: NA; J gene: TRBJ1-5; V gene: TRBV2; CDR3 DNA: TGTGCCAGCAGTGGGGTTAGCAGCAATCAGCCCCAGCATTTT; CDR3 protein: CASSGVSSNQPQHF
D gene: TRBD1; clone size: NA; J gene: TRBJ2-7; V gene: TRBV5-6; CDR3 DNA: TGTGCCAGCAGCTTTGGGGACAGGGGAACCTACGAGCAGTACTTC; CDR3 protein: CASSFGDRGTYEQYF
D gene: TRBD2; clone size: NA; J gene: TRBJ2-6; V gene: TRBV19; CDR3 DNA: TGTGCCAGTAGTATAGTGGGAGGGACCCGCTCTGGGGCCAACGTCCTGACTTTC; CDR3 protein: CASSIVGGTRSGANVLTF
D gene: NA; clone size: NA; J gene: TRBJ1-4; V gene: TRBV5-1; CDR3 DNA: TGCGCCAGCAGCTCCGGGGTGCTGGGTGAAAAACTGTTTTTT; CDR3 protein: CASSSGVLGEKLFF
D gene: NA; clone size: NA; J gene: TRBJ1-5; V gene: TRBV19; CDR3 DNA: TGTGCCAGTAGTATTTCTGCAGGGAATAGCAATCAGCCCCAGCATTTT; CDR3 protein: CASSISAGNSNQPQHF
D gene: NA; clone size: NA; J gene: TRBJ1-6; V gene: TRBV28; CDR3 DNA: TGTGCCAGCAGTTTCGCCCCCCTCCTAGGGGAGGATAAAAGGTCCTATAATTCACCCCTCCACTTT; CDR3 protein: CASSFAPLLGEDKRSYNSPLHF
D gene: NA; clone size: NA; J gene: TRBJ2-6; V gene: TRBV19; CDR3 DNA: TGTGCCAGTAGTCACAGGGCTGGGGCCAACGTCCTGACTTTC; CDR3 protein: CASSHRAGANVLTF
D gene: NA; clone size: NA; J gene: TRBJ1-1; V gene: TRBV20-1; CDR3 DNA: TGCAGTGCTGCACTCCCCGAAGCTTTCTTT; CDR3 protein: CSAALPEAFF
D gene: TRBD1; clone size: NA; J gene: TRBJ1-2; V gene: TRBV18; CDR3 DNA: TGTGCCAGCTCCCCCTCGGGACAGGACTATGGCTACACCTTC; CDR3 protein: CASSPSGQDYGYTF
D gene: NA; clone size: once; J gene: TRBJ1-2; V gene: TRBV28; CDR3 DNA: TGTGCCAGCAGTGCTACTAACTATGGCTACACCTTC; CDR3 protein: CASSATNYGYTF
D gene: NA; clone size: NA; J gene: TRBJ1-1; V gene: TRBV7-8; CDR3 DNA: TGTGCCAGCAGCTTAGTAGGGAACACTGAAGCTTTCTTT; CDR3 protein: CASSLVGNTEAFF
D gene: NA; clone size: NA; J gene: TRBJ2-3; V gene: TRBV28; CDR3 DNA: TGTGCCAGCAGTTCCACGAACTTAGATACGCAGTATTTT; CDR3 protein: CASSSTNLDTQYF
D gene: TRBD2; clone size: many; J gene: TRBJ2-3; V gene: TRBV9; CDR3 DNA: TGTGCCAGCAGCGCTCTAGCGGGAGGTTCCACAGATACGCAGTATTTT; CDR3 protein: CASSALAGGSTDTQYF
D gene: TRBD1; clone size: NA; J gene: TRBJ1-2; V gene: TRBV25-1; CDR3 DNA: TGTGCCAGCAGTGAATATACAAGGGGGCGCGGCCGTGGCTACACCTTC; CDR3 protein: CASSEYTRGRGRGYTF
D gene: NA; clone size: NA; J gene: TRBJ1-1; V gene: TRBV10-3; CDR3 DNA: TGTGCCATCAGTGTTCTGGAGAACACTGAAGCTTTCTTT; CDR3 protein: CAISVLENTEAFF
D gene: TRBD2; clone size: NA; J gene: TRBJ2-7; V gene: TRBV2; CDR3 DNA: TGTGCCAGCAGTGAAGGAATAGCGGGGGTGATCGAGCAGTACTTC; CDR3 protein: CASSEGIAGVIEQYF